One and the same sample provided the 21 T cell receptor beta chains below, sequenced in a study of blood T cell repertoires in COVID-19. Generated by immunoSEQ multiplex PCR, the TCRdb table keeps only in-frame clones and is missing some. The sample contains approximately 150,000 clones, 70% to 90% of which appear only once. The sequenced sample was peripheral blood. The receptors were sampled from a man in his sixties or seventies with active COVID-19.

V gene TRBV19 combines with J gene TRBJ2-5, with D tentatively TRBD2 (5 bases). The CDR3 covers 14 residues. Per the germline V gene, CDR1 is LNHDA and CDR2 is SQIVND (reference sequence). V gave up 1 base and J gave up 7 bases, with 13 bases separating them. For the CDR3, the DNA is TGTGCCAGTAGTATAGCTTCGGCGGCGGGGACCCAGTACTTC. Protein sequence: CASSIASAAGTQYF.

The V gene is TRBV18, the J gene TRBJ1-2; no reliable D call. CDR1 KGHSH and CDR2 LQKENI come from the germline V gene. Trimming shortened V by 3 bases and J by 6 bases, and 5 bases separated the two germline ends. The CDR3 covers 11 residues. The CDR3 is CASSPSDGYTF. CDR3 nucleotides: TGTGCCAGCTCACCGAGCGATGGCTACACCTTC.

The CDR3 region is CASSPGQENTEAFF. CDR3 coding DNA: TGCGCCAGCAGCCCTGGACAGGAGAACACTGAAGCTTTCTTT. This chain uses TRBV5-1 with TRBJ1-1; TRBD1 aligns across 7 bases. The CDR3 extends over 14 amino acids. With 4 bases clipped from V and 1 base from J, the junction kept 4 bases outside the gene matches. Germline V gene sequence: CDR1 SGHRS, CDR2 YFSETQ.

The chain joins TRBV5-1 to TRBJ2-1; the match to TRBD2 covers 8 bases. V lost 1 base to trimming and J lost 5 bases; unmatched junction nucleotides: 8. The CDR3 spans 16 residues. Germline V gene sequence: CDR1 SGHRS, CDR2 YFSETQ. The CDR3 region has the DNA TGCGCCAGCAGCTTGCGGGGACTAGTAACGGACAATGAGCAGTTCTTC. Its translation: CASSLRGLVTDNEQFF.

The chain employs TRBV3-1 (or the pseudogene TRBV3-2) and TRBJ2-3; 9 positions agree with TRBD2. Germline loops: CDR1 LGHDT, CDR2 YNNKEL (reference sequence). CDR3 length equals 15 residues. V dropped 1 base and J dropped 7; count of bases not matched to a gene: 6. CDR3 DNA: TGTGCCAGCAGCCAAGGAGCGGGAGGAGATTATACGCAGTATTTT. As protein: CASSQGAGGDYTQYF.

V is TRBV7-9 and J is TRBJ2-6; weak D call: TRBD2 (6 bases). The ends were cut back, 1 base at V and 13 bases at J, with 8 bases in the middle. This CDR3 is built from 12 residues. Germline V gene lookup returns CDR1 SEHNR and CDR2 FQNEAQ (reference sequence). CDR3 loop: CASSLVGGVLTF. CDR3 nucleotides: TGTGCCAGCAGCTTAGTCGGGGGAGTCCTGACTTTC.

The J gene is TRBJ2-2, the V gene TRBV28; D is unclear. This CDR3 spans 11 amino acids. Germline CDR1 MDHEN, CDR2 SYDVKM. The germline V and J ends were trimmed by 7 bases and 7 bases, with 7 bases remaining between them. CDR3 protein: CASKFGGELFF. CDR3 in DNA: TGTGCCAGCAAATTCGGCGGGGAGCTGTTTTTT.

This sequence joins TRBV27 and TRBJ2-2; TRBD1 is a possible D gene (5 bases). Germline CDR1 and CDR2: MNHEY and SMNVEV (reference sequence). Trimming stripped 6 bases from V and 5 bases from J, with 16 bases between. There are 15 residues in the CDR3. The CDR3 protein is CASRFGGKGTGELFF. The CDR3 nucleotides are TGTGCCAGCAGGTTCGGTGGGAAGGGGACCGGGGAGCTGTTTTTT.

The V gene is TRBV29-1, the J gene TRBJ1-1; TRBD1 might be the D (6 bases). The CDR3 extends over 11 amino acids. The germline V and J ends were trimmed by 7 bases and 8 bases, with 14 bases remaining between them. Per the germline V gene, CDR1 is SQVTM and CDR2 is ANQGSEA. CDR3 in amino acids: CSASWGGEAFF. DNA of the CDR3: TGCAGCGCCTCGTGGGGGGGCGAAGCTTTCTTT. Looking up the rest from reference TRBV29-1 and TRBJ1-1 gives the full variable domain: SAVISQKPSRDICQRGTSLTIQCQVDSQVTMMFWYRQQPGQSLTLIATANQGSEATYESGFVIDKFPISRPNLTFSTLTVSNMSPEDSSIYLCSASWGGEAFFGQGTRLTVV.

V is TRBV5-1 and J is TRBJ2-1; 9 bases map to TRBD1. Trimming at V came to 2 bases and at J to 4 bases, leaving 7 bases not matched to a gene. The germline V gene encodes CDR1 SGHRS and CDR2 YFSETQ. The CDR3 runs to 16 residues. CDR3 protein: CASSFTGGGNYNEQFF. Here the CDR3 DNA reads TGCGCCAGCAGCTTTACAGGGGGCGGCAATTACAATGAGCAGTTCTTC.

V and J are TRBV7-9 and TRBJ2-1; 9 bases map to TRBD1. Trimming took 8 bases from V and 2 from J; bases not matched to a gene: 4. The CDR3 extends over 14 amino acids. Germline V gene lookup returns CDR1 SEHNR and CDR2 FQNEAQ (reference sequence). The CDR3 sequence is CASSRQGAYNEQFF. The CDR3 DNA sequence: TGTGCCAGCTCGCGACAGGGGGCCTACAATGAGCAGTTCTTC.

CDR3 region: CASSERTGSSAPLHF. The CDR3 DNA is TGTGCCAGCAGTGAACGGACAGGCTCGAGTGCACCCCTCCACTTT. V is TRBV2 and J is TRBJ1-6; the match to TRBD1 covers 7 bases. Losses at the gene ends were 2 bases for V and 11 bases for J; bases not matched to a gene: 9. The CDR3 length is 15 residues. CDR1 SNHLY and CDR2 FYNNEI come from the germline V gene.

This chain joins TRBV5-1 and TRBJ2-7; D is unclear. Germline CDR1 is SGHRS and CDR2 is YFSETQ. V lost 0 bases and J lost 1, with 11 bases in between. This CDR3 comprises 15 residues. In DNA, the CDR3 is TGCGCCAGCAGCTTGGACACGAAGTTTTCCTACGAGCAGTACTTC. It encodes CASSLDTKFSYEQYF.

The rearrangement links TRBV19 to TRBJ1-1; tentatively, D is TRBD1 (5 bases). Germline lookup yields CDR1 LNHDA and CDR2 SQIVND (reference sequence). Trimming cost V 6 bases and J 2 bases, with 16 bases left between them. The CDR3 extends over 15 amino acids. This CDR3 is CASSPGGGRNTEAFF. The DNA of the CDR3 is TGTGCCAGTAGCCCCGGGGGGGGGAGAAACACTGAAGCTTTCTTT.

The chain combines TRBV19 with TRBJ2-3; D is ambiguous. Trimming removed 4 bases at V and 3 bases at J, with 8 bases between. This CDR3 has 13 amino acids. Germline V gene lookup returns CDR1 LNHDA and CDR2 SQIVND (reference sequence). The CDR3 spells CASSTWQTDTQYF. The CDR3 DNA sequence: TGTGCCAGTAGTACCTGGCAAACAGATACGCAGTATTTT.

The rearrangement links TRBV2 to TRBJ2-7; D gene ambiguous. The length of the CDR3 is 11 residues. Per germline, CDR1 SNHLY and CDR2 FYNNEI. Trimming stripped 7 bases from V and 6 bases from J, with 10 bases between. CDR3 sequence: CASTLESEQYF. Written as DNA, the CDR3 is TGTGCCAGCACCTTAGAGAGCGAGCAGTACTTC.

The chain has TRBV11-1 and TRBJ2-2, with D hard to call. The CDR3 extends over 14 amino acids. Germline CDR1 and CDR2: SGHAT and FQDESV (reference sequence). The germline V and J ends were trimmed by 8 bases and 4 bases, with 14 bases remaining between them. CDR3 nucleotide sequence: TGTGCCAGCCGCACGTCCTTGGCCACCGGGGAGCTGTTTTTT. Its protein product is CASRTSLATGELFF.

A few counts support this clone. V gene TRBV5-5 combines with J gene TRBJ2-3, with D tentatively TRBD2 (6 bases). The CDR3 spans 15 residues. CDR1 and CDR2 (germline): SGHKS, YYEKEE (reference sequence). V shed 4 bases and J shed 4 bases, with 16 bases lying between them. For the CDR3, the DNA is TGTGCCAGCAGCCCTCAACGGGAGACCGCAGATACGCAGTATTTT. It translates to CASSPQRETADTQYF.

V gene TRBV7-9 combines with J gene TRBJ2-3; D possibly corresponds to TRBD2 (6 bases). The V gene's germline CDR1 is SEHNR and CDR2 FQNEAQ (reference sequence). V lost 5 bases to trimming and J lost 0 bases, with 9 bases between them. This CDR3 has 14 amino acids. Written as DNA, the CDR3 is TGTGCCAGCAGCAACAGCGGGAGCACAGATACGCAGTATTTT. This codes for CASSNSGSTDTQYF.

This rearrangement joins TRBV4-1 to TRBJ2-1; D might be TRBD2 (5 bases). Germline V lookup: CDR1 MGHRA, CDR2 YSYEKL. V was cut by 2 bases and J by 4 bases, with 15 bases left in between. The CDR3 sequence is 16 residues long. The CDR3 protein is CASSQPRRGQYNEQFF. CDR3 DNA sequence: TGCGCCAGCAGCCAACCAAGGCGAGGGCAATACAATGAGCAGTTCTTC.

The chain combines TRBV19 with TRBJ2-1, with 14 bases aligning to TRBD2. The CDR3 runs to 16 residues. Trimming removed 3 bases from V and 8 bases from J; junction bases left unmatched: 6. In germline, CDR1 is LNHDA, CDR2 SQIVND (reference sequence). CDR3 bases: TGTGCCAGTAGTATCCAACCGGGACTAGCGGGAGATGAGCAGTTCTTC. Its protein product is CASSIQPGLAGDEQFF.